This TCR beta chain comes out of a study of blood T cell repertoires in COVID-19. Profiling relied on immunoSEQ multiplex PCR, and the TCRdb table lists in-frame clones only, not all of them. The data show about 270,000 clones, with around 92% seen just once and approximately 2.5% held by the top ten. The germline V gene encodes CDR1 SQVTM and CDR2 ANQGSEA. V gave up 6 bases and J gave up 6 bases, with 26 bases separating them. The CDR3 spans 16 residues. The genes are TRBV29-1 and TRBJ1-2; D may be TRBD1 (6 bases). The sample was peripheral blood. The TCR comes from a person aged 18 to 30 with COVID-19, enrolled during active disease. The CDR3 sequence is CSVIIPGWGGADGYTF. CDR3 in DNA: TGCAGCGTCATAATACCCGGATGGGGGGGGGCGGATGGCTACACCTTC. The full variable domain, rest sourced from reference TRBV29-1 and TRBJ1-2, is SAVISQKPSRDICQRGTSLTIQCQVDSQVTMMFWYRQQPGQSLTLIATANQGSEATYESGFVIDKFPISRPNLTFSTLTVSNMSPEDSSIYLCSVIIPGWGGADGYTFGSGTRLTVV.